The T cell receptor (beta chain) under discussion was sequenced for a study of regulatory T cells in long-lasting Graves disease (dated by TCRdb to 2020 to 2022). With respect to the entire study: Newly diagnosed Graves' disease patients had taken antithyroid drugs for less than 3 months. Patients with persistent Graves' disease were compared with patients with newly diagnosed Graves' disease using TCR sequencing and RNA sequencing of peripheral blood. The study took place in China and was registered as a clinical trial. TCR sequencing covered around 13 persistent and roughly 20 newly diagnosed Graves' disease patients, around 35 samples in total.

The sample's time point label is to be understood as: newly diagnosed GD, antithyroid drugs for less than 3 months. For both TCR sequencing and RNA sequencing, RNA was extracted from PBMCs using TRIzol. The diagnosis of Graves' disease was made according to American Thyroid Association guidelines. Patients were recruited from an endocrinology department in Xi'an, China. Each patient gave 8.5 to 9.5 milliliters of peripheral blood, collected in an EDTA anticoagulant tube. Ficoll Paque Plus density gradient separation was used to isolate PBMCs, and no further T cell sorting was done. An Agilent 2100 Bioanalyzer and agarose gel were used to check RNA quality, and a NanoDrop 2000 was used to measure RNA concentration. The library relied on multiplex PCR. These reads were obtained on an Illumina HiSeq 4000. iRepertoire HTBI primers and Arm-PCR amplification of CDR3 regions were used to construct TCR beta libraries. Before sequencing, the PCR products underwent gel purification. The study's processing was this. A total of roughly 65 TRBV and more than twelve TRBJ segments were identified across samples and were used for gene usage analysis of CDR3 amino acid clonotypes. Filtered high-quality paired reads were merged into contigs using COPE and FqMerger. BLAST was used to align contigs to IMGT TRBV, TRBD and TRBJ reference genes, with CDR3 defined following IMGT. Any clonotype with a frequency above 0.1% was classified as a highly expanded clone. Shannon entropy served as the measure of repertoire diversity, while the Gini coefficient captured V-J evenness. Clonotypes shared by more than one individual were considered public. TCRdb handled the public reads itself, with Q25 trimming in fastp and clone calling in MiXCR, and kept productive beta chains. Each entry is one CDR3 protein sequence, shown with its most common DNA and genes. These V and J calls rely on TCRdb rather than the paper's analysis. The sample table records some 600,000 distinct CDR3 sequences; roughly a sixth of these occur just once. Jointly, the top ten make up about 12% of the sample.

Regarding this clonotype: Which antigen it targets is not known. Base quality data are lacking; no much larger clone is found one base away.

Overall results and qualifications from the work: Persistent disease showed preferential use of TRBV28, TRBJ1-2 and TRBJ2-5, whereas newly diagnosed disease favored TRBV20-1 and TRBJ2-1. Peripheral blood alone was examined, since thyroid tissue, which constituted the primary lesion, could not be accessed. The authors acknowledged the small sample size as a limitation that may reduce accuracy. A larger number of public clonotypes was shared among persistent patients (around 2,500) than among newly diagnosed patients (roughly 970). Sequencing and analysis were restricted to the TCR beta chain. Lower TCR Shannon entropy and fewer highly expanded clones were observed in persistent Graves' disease patients than in newly diagnosed patients, which suggested clonal expansion.

The junction carries 14 bases between V and J, which are trimmed by 3 bases and 5 bases respectively. For CDR1 and CDR2, the germline V gene (reference sequence) lists SGHNT and YYREEE. There are 14 amino acids in the CDR3, from cysteine to phenylalanine inclusive. The CDR3 DNA has 42 bases and is translated from base 1. These sequences were also reported in another study, on T cells in Graves' hyperthyroidism and ophthalmopathy. As the second publication notes: A patient counted as having stable Graves' hyperthyroidism if no progression to ophthalmopathy occurred over 18 months of follow-up. Hyperthyroidism patients were aged 18 to 65 years and newly diagnosed, with disease duration of less than 2 months. Exclusion was applied to patients with uncontrolled infections, other autoimmune diseases, pregnancy or lactation. Diagnoses relied on clinical symptoms, serum thyroxine and TRAb, thyroid ultrasound and orbital computed tomography. The first round of RT-PCR for the TCR CDR3 was performed with the HTBI primer set and the Qiagen OneStep RT-PCR kit. Most expanded thyroid clonotypes (frequency above 0.001) were also detected in blood, a finding suggesting that blood repertoires may reflect thyroid immune responses. Ophthalmopathy was separated from stable hyperthyroidism by a 13 V-J signature model, with 85% to 90% sensitivity and approximately 81% specificity obtained in cross-validation and 80%/75% obtained in testing. In validation, progression to ophthalmopathy was predicted by the model with around 70% sensitivity and under 85% specificity, a median of around 6.5 months before onset. To identify distinguishing TCR V-J signatures, a discovery cohort of 100 or so patients was used, comprising 43 with Graves' ophthalmopathy and under 60 with stable Graves' hyperthyroidism. Whether ophthalmopathy could be predicted prospectively was tested in an independent validation cohort made up of under 20 hyperthyroidism patients plus 17 patients who later progressed to ophthalmopathy. For training and testing, the roughly 97 patients in the discovery cohort were randomly divided in a 7:3 ratio. Thyroid tissue and blood T-cell repertoires from more than 5 Graves' hyperthyroidism patients were also compared in the study. Once sampling was done, hyperthyroidism patients were given methimazole at a starting dose of 30 mg daily, whereas ophthalmopathy patients were given high-dose intravenous methylprednisolone. Libraries were constructed in a second round of multiplex PCR, after which size selection and purification were carried out. Sequencing of the libraries was done on an Illumina HiSeq2000 using paired-end 100 bp reads. SOAPnuke was used to process the raw data, with reads discarded if the reads contained adapters or uncalled bases, had a mean Phred below 15, or lacked an exact constant-primer or identifier match. High-quality paired reads were merged with COPE v1.2.5, and unique nucleotide sequences were defined as clonotypes. MiTCR v1.1 was used to align the clonotypes against IMGT TRBV, TRBD and TRBJ reference segments. The analysis was restricted to V-J combinations with a frequency above 0.0001, which together covered 99% to 99.2% of the repertoires. A TCS score was defined as the ratio between F50 (clonal expansion) and ExV (chaos), using BLOSUM62-based TCRdist between CDR3 peptides within each V-J. Welch's t-statistics and random forest reduced roughly 500 V-J features to roughly 13, which were used in a naive Bayes classifier (R e1071). No statistical method was used to fix the sample size in advance, and group allocation was not hidden from the investigators. According to the paper, TCR Vbeta CDR3 sequencing was carried out on approximately 140 peripheral blood samples, which came from approximately 43 ophthalmopathy, 75 or so hyperthyroidism and 17 progressor patients.

The receptor was derived from a man aged 18 to 29 with Graves disease. Donor details come from another sample of the same person, matched by shared clones. The sequencing used peripheral blood mononuclear cells (PBMCs), collected at new diagnosis, from a patient treated with antithyroid drugs. The sequence joins TRBV5-4 to TRBJ1-2, with an unclear D gene assignment. The CDR3 protein sequence reads: CASSYWSGWYGYTF. The nucleotide sequence reads as follows: TGTGCCAGCAGCTATTGGAGTGGGTGGTATGGCTACACCTTC. The full variable domain, completed from the reference TRBV5-4 and TRBJ1-2 proteins outside the CDR3, reads ETGVTQSPTHLIKTRGQQVTLRCSSQSGHNTVSWYQQALGQGPQFIFQYYREEENGRGNFPPRFSGLQFPNYSSELNVNALELDDSALYLCASSYWSGWYGYTFGSGTRLTVV.